The sequence of this T cell receptor beta chain was determined in a study of blood T cell repertoires in COVID-19. In assigning cohorts, the study relied on participant-reported clinical history. Trimming pared 3 bases from V and 2 bases from J, leaving 11 bases between. Looked up from germline, CDR1 is SNHLY and CDR2 is FYNNEI. This CDR3 comprises 15 residues. Method: immunoSEQ multiplex PCR; TCRdb's copy keeps in-frame clones and lacks some. This sample carries about 380,000 clones, more than 70% of them seen once, and the ten largest clones take 1.2%. The sequenced sample was PBMCs or T cells enriched from blood (not recorded which). The clonotype comes from a woman aged 18-35 years who had recovered from COVID-19. V and J are TRBV2 and TRBJ1-5, with D possibly TRBD1 on 5 matching bases. The CDR3 reads CASSEAGIGNQPQHF. The DNA for the CDR3 is TGTGCCAGCAGTGAGGCAGGGATAGGCAATCAGCCCCAGCATTTT.